Below, 8 T cell receptor beta chains from the same sample are listed, as sequenced in a study of T cells in narcolepsy. Produced via immunoSEQ multiplex PCR; TCRdb's table is partial and in-frame only. The data show 25,000 or so clones, 70% to 90% seen once. Sample: memory (CD45RA-) CD4+ T cells from blood. The receptors shown here come from a human donor in good health.

The J gene is TRBJ2-3, the V gene TRBV6-6, with 8 bases lining up with TRBD2. J lost 4 bases, V lost 4 bases, and 7 bases had no gene match. This CDR3 is 15 amino acids long. Germline V gene sequence: CDR1 MNHNY, CDR2 SVGAGI (reference sequence). The CDR3 region is CASSSSGSRSDTQYF. The CDR3 bases are TGTGCCAGCAGTTCAAGCGGGAGTCGGTCAGATACGCAGTATTTT.

The chain is built from TRBV2 and TRBJ2-7; possibly TRBD1 for D (5 bases). The CDR3 loop spans 12 amino acids. From germline, CDR1 is SNHLY and CDR2 FYNNEI. Between the trimmed V and J ends, which lost 5 bases and 3 bases, there was a span of 8 bases. CDR3 sequence (DNA): TGTGCCAGCAGTACCCAGGGCTACGAGCAGTACTTC. Encoded protein: CASSTQGYEQYF.

CDR3 nucleotide sequence: TGCAGCGGTCAGGGGGCCGGGAACACCGGGGAGCTGTTTTTT. Encoded protein: CSGQGAGNTGELFF. The rearrangement joins TRBV29-1 to TRBJ2-2; 8 positions agree with TRBD1. Germline lookup yields CDR1 SQVTM and CDR2 ANQGSEA. The CDR3 extends over 14 amino acids. The V segment lost 7 bases and the J segment 1 base; nucleotides outside the gene matches: 5.

The rearrangement links TRBV20-1 to TRBJ2-1; D might be TRBD2 (5 bases). The CDR3 runs to 11 residues. Trimming took 3 bases from V and 8 from J, leaving 8 bases between them. Germline values: CDR1 DFQATT, CDR2 SNEGSKA (reference sequence). CDR3 region: CSASHGDEQFF. The CDR3 region has the DNA TGCAGTGCTAGTCACGGGGATGAGCAGTTCTTC.

The rearrangement links TRBV7-6 to TRBJ2-7; weak D call: TRBD1 (6 bases). Deletions cut 5 bases from V and 3 bases from J, with 17 bases between. The CDR3 spans 15 residues. The germline CDR1 and CDR2 sequences are SGHVS and FNYEAQ. Written as DNA, the CDR3 is TGTGCCAGCAGCCCAGAAACAGGGTTCGGCTACGAGCAGTACTTC. Protein: CASSPETGFGYEQYF.

With respect to this clone: The same CDR3 arises from other DNA sequences in this sample as well. The V gene is TRBV5-6, the J gene TRBJ2-5; no firm D call. Trimming cost V 1 base and J 5 bases, with 9 bases left between them. From germline, CDR1 is SGHDT and CDR2 YYEEEE. The CDR3 is 13 amino acids. CDR3 loop: CASSLRNGETQYF. As DNA, the CDR3 is TGTGCCAGCAGCTTGAGAAATGGCGAGACCCAGTACTTC. Full variable domain (outside the CDR3, taken from reference TRBV5-6 and TRBJ2-5): DAGVTQSPTHLIKTRGQQVTLRCSPKSGHDTVSWYQQALGQGPQFIFQYYEEEERQRGNFPDRFSGHQFPNYSSELNVNALLLGDSALYLCASSLRNGETQYFGPGTRLLVL.

This chain joins TRBV23-1 and TRBJ2-7; a possible D gene is TRBD1 (6 bases). TRBV23-1 is placed among ORFs of uncertain function. The CDR3 consists of 14 residues. The ends were cut back, 4 bases at V and 1 base at J, with 11 bases in the middle. CDR3 DNA sequence: TGCGCCAGCAGTCCATCGGGACAATCCTACGAGCAGTACTTC. Its translation is CASSPSGQSYEQYF.

The rearrangement uses TRBV2 and TRBJ2-1; no clear D. Germline assignment: CDR1 SNHLY and CDR2 FYNNEI. There are 11 residues in the CDR3. V was trimmed by 2 bases and J by 4 bases, leaving 0 bases between them. The CDR3 DNA is TGTGCCAGCAGTGAATACAATGAGCAGTTCTTC. It codes for CASSEYNEQFF.